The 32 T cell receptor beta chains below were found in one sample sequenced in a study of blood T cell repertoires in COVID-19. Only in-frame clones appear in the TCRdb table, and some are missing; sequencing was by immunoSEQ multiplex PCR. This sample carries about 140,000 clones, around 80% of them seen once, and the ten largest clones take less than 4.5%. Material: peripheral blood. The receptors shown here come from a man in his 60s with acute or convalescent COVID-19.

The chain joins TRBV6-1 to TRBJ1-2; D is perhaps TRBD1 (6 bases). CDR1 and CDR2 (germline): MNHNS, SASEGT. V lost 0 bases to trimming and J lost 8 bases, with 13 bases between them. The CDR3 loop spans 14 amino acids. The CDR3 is CASSEATGRRGYTF. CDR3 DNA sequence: TGTGCCAGCAGTGAAGCCACAGGGCGACGCGGCTACACCTTC.

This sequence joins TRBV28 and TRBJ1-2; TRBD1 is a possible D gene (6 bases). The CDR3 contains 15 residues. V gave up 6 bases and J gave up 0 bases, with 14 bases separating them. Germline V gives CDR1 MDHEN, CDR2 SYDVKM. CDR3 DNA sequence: TGTGCCAGCAGACGAACAGGGCCAGCTAACTATGGCTACACCTTC. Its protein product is CASRRTGPANYGYTF.

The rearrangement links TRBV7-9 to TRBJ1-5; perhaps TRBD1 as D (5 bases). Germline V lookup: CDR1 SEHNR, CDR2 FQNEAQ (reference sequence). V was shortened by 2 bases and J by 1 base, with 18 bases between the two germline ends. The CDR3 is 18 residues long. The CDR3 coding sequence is TGTGCCAGCAGCTTATCTCCTCAGGGTCCGGTGAGCAATCAGCCCCAGCATTTT. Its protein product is CASSLSPQGPVSNQPQHF. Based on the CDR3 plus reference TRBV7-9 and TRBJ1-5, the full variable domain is DTGVSQNPRHKITKRGQNVTFRCDPISEHNRLYWYRQTLGQGPEFLTYFQNEAQLEKSRLLSDRFSAERPKGSFSTLEIQRTEQGDSAMYLCASSLSPQGPVSNQPQHFGDGTRLSIL.

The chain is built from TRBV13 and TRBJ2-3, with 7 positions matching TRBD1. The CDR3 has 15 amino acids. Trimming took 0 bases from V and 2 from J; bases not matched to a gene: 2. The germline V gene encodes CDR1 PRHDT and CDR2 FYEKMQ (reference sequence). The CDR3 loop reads CASSLGTGHTDTQYF. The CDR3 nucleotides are TGTGCCAGCAGCTTAGGGACAGGGCACACAGATACGCAGTATTTT.

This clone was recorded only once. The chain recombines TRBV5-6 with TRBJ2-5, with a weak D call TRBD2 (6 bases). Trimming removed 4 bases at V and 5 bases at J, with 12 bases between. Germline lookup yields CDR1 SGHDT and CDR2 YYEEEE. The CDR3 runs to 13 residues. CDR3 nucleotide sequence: TGTGCCAGCAGCGTCAGGGAGGCTGAGACCCAGTACTTC. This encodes CASSVREAETQYF.

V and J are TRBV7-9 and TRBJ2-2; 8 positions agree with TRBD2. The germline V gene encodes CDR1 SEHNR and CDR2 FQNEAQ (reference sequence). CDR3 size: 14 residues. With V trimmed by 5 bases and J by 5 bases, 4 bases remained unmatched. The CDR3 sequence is CASSRAGVTGELFF. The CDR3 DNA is TGTGCCAGCAGCCGAGCGGGAGTAACCGGGGAGCTGTTTTTT.

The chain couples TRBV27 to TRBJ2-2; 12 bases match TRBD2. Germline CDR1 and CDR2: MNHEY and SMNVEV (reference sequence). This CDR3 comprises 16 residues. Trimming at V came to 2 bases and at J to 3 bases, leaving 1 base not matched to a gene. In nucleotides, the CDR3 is TGTGCCAGCAGTTTAGGACTAGCGGGATACACCGGGGAGCTGTTTTTT. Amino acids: CASSLGLAGYTGELFF.

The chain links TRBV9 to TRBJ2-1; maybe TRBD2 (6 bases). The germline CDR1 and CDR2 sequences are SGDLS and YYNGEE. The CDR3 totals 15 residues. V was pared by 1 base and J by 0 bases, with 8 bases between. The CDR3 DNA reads TGTGCCAGCAGCGTAACCGGGGGCTCCTACAATGAGCAGTTCTTC. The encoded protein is CASSVTGGSYNEQFF.

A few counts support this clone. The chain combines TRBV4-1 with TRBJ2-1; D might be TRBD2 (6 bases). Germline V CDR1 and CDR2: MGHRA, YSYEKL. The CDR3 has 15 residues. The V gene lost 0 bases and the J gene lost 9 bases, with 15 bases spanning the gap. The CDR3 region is CASSQDVGFSGEQFF. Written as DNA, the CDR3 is TGCGCCAGCAGCCAAGACGTAGGTTTTAGCGGTGAGCAGTTCTTC.

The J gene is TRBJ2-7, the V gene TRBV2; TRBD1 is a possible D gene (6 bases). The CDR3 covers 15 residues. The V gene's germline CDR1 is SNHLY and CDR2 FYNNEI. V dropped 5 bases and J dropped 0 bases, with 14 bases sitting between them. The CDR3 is CASSPWGRASYEQYF. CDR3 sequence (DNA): TGTGCCAGCAGTCCTTGGGGGCGTGCCTCCTACGAGCAGTACTTC.

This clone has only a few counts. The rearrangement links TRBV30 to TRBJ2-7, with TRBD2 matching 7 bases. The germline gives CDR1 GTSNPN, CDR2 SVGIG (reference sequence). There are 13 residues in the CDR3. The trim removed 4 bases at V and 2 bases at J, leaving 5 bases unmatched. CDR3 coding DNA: TGTGCCTGGAATAGGGACTACCCCTACGAGCAGTACTTC. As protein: CAWNRDYPYEQYF.

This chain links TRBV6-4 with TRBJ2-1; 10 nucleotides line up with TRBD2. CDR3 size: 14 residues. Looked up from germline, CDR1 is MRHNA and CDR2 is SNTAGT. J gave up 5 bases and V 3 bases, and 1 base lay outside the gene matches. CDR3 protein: CASSELAGNNEQFF. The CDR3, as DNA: TGTGCCAGCAGTGAACTAGCGGGGAACAATGAGCAGTTCTTC.

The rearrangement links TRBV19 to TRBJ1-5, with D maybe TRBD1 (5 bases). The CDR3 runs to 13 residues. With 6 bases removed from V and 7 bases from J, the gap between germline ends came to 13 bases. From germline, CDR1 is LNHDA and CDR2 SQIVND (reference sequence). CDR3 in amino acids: CASRLSGKQPQHF. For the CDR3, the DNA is TGTGCCAGTAGGCTGTCAGGGAAACAGCCCCAGCATTTT.

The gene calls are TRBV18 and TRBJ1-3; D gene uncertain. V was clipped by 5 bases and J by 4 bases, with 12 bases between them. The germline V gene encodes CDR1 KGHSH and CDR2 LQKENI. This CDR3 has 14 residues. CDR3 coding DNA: TGTGCCAGCTCAGGAGGGCTAACGGGAAACACCATATATTTT. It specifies CASSGGLTGNTIYF.

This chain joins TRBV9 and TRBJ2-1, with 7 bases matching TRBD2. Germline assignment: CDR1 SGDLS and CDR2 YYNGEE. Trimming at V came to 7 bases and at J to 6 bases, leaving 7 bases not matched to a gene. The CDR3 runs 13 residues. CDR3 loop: CASGSGSINEQFF. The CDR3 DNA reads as TGTGCCAGCGGTAGCGGGTCGATCAATGAGCAGTTCTTC.

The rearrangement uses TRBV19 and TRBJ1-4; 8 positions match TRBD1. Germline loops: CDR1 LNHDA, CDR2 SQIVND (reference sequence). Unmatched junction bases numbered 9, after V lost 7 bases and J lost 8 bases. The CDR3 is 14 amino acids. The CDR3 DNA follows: TGTGCCAGTAATCATCCGGGACAGGTCGAAAAACTGTTTTTT. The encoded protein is CASNHPGQVEKLFF.

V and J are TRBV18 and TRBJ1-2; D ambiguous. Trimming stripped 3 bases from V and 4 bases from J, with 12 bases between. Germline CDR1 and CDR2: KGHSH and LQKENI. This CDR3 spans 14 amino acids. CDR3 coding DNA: TGTGCCAGCTCACCGAACGCGGAGAGCTATGGCTACACCTTC. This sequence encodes CASSPNAESYGYTF.

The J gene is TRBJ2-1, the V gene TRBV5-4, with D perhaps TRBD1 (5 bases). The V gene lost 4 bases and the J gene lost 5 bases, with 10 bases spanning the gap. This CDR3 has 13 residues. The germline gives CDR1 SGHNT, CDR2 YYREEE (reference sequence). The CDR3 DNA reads TGTGCCAGCAGCACACCGACAGACAATGAGCAGTTCTTC. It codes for CASSTPTDNEQFF.

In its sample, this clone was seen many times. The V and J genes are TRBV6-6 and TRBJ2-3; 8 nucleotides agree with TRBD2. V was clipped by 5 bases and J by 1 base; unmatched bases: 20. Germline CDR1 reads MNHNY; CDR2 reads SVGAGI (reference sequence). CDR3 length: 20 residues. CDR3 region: CASSPPSAGAILRGTDTQYF. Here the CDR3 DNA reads TGTGCCAGCAGTCCCCCCTCAGCGGGAGCCATCCTGAGAGGCACAGATACGCAGTATTTT.

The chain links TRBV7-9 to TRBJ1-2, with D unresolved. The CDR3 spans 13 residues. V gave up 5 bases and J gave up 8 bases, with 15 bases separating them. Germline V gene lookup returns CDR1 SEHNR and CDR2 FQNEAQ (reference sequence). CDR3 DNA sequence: TGTGCCAGCAGCGCGCTAGTGGCGCTGGGCTACACCTTC. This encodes CASSALVALGYTF.

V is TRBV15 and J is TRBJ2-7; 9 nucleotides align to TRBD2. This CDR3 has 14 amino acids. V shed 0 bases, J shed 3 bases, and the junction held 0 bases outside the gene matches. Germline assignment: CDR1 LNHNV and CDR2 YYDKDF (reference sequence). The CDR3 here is CATSRDSGSYEQYF. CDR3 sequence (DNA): TGTGCCACCAGCAGAGATAGCGGGAGCTACGAGCAGTACTTC.

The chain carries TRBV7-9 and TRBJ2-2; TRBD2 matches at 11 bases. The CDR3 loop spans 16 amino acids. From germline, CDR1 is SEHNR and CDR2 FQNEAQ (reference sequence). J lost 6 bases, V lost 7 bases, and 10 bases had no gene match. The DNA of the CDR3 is TGTGCCAGCACTGGAGGGGGACTAGCGGCGGCCGGGGAGCTGTTTTTT. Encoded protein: CASTGGGLAAAGELFF.

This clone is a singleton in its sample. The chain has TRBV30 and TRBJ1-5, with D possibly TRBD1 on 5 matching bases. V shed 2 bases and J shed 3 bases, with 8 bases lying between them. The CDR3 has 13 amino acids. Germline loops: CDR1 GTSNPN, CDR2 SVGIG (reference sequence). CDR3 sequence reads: CAWSQGDNQPQHF. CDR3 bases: TGTGCCTGGAGTCAAGGGGACAATCAGCCCCAGCATTTT.

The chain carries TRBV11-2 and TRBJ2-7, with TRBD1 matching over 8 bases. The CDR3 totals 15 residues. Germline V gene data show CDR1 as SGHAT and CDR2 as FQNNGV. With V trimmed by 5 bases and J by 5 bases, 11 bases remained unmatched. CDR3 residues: CASSPTIGTGHEQYF. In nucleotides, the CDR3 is TGTGCCAGCAGCCCTACTATAGGGACAGGACACGAGCAGTACTTC.

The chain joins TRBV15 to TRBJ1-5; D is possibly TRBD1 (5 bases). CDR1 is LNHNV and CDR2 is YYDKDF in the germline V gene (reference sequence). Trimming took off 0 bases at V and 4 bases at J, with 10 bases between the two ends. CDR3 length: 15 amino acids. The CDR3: CATSRDAGFNQPQHF. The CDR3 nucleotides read TGTGCCACCAGCAGAGATGCAGGGTTTAATCAGCCCCAGCATTTT.

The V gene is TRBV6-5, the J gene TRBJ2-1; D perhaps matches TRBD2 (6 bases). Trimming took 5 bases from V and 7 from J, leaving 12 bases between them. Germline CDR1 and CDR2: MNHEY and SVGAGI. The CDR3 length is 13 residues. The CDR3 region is CASSILGGNEQFF. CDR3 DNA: TGTGCCAGCAGTATTCTCGGGGGAAATGAGCAGTTCTTC.

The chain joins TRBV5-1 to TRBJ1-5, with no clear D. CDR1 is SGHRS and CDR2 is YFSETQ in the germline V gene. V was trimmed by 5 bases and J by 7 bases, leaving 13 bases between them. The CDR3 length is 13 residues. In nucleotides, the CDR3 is TGCGCCAGCAGTCGGGGTTCCGGACAGCCCCAGCATTTT. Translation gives CASSRGSGQPQHF.

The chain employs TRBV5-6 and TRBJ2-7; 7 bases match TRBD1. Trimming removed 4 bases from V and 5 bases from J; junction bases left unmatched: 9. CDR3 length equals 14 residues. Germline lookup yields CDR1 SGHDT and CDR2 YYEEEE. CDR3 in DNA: TGTGCCAGCAGCGCCGGGACAGCACCTAACGAGCAGTACTTC. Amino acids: CASSAGTAPNEQYF.

The CDR3 is CAWRASGFTYEQYF. The DNA for the CDR3 is TGTGCCTGGAGGGCTAGCGGGTTTACCTACGAGCAGTACTTC. The J gene is TRBJ2-7, the V gene TRBV30, with 8 bases that match TRBD2. The CDR3 is made up of 14 amino acids. Trimming cost V 3 bases and J 2 bases; bases outside gene matches: 6. From germline, CDR1 is GTSNPN and CDR2 SVGIG (reference sequence).

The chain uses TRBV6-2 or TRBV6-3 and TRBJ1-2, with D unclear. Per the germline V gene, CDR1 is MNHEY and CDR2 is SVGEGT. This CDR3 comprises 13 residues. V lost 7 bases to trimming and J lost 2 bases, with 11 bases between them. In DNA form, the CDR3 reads TGTGCCAGCACCCCCCGGGTAAACTATGGCTACACCTTC. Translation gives CASTPRVNYGYTF.

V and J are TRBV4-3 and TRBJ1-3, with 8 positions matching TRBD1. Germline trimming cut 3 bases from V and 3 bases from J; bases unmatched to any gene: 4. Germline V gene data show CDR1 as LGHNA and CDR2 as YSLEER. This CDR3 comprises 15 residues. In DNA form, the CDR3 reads TGCGCCAGCAGCCAGGACAGGGTTTATGGAAACACCATATATTTT. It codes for CASSQDRVYGNTIYF.

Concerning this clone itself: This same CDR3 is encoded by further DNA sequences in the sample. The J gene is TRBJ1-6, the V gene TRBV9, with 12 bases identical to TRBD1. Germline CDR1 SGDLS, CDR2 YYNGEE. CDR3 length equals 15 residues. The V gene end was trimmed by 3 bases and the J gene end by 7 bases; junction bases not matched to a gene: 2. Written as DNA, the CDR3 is TGTGCCAGCAGCGGAGGGACAGGGGGCAATTCACCCCTCCACTTT. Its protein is CASSGGTGGNSPLHF.